The 2 T cell receptor beta chains in this list originate from one sample, sequenced in a study of T cell responses to AZD1222 COVID-19 vaccine. Sequenced by immunoSEQ multiplex PCR; TCRdb stores in-frame clones only, minus some. Here the sample spans under 150,000 clones, more than 85% being singletons. The sequences come from peripheral blood, collected on day 0 of AZD1222 vaccination. The source of these receptors is an adult in good health.

This chain links TRBV18 with TRBJ1-2; D is perhaps TRBD1 (6 bases). This CDR3 comprises 15 residues. Germline V CDR1 and CDR2: KGHSH, LQKENI. Between the trimmed V and J ends, which lost 2 bases and 5 bases, there was a span of 15 bases. The CDR3 loop is CASSPNRVNQYGYTF. The DNA of the CDR3 is TGTGCCAGCTCACCAAACAGGGTGAATCAGTATGGCTACACCTTC. The full variable domain, in which reference TRBV18 and TRBJ1-2 provide the parts outside the CDR3, is NAGVMQNPRHLVRRRGQEARLRCSPMKGHSHVYWYRQLPEEGLKFMVYLQKENIIDESGMPKERFSAEFPKEGPSILRIQQVVRGDSAAYFCASSPNRVNQYGYTFGSGTRLTVV.

The chain joins TRBV27 to TRBJ1-1, with D uncertain. This CDR3 has 13 residues. V dropped 10 bases and J dropped 0 bases, with 12 bases sitting between them. The germline gives CDR1 MNHEY, CDR2 SMNVEV (reference sequence). This chain's CDR3 is CAIRRGLNTEAFF. The CDR3 DNA reads as TGTGCCATCCGTCGTGGGCTGAACACTGAAGCTTTCTTT.